Included here is one TCR beta chain sequence, with context. Its antigen is unknown. Trimming took 2 bases from V and 2 from J, leaving 9 bases between them. The germline V gene has CDR1 SGHVS and CDR2 FNYEAQ. The length of the CDR3 is 14 residues. Time point defined: postoperative day 105 after intestinal transplantation (dayNNNN = postoperative day). Assay: immunoSEQ multiplex PCR; the TCRdb copy retains only in-frame clones and omits some. This table holds 9,500 to 14,000 clones, approximately 90% found once. The data belong to a study of graft-versus-host responses after intestinal transplantation. About the study: Multivisceral, liver-intestinal, or isolated intestinal transplants were performed in recipients. Once they had received anti-thymocyte globulin induction, all recipients took tacrolimus and steroids for about three years.

Notes on the study in general: Allografts from individuals with graft-donor T cell macrochimerism displayed high graft-versus-host to host-versus-graft clonal ratios. Early post-transplant HvG declines showed an association with peak circulating GvH clone levels.

The genes are TRBV7-6 and TRBJ1-1; possible D gene TRBD1, 5 bases. Sequenced here: PBMCs, sampled 105 days after intestinal transplantation. This clonotype was obtained from a human patient who received an intestinal transplant, so some T cells may come from the graft donor. Here the CDR3 DNA reads TGTGCCAGCAGCTTAAGGGACCTAAACACTGAAGCTTTCTTT. This translates into CASSLRDLNTEAFF. The variable domain in full, with the rest retrieved from reference TRBV7-6 and TRBJ1-1, is GAGVSQSPRYKVTKRGQDVALRCDPISGHVSLYWYRQALGQGPEFLTYFNYEAQQDKSGLPNDRFSAERPEGSISTLTIQRTEQRDSAMYRCASSLRDLNTEAFFGQGTRLTVV.